This TCR beta chain was documented in a study of beta chain features in type 1 diabetes (dated by TCRdb to 2016 to 2019). With respect to the entire study: Mean age, gender distribution, total cell number and subset yield were not different between patients and healthy donors. A total of over 90,000,000 sorted cells were examined across all samples, and a strong correlation was observed between cell number per subset and RNA yield. The study compared the TCRB repertoires of sorted circulating CD4+ T cell subsets in recently diagnosed type 1 diabetes patients with those in matched healthy donors. Regulatory and stem cell-like memory subsets were isolated from only 8 patients and about 8 healthy donors, whereas naive and central memory subsets came from all 28 donors. Points the paper makes about the study in general: Because the HLA sub-analyses included only small numbers of individuals, any influence of HLA type on TCRB rearrangement was left unresolved. Because cDNA was sequenced instead of genomic DNA, highly expressing activated cells could be over-represented, though the groups showed no difference in activation or CD3 levels. A moderate but significant shortening of TCRB CDR3 length was observed in type 1 diabetes patients in all four CD4+ subsets. Naive, central memory and regulatory TCRB repertoires appeared more similar among patients than among healthy donors. Patients with type 1 diabetes made fewer insertions and deleted more nucleotides at VDJ recombination sites, implying thymic rearrangement abnormalities. PCR might favor shorter templates, but patient and control samples were amplified and corrected together, so any skew would affect both groups equally.

The entire amount of isolated RNA was reverse transcribed using the High Capacity cDNA Reverse Transcription Kit, so the sequenced TCRB transcripts were expressed ones. For stem cell-like memory T cell samples, survey-depth immunoSEQ sequencing was used, averaging around 1 million total reads per sample. Sorted cells were lysed in RLT buffer and RNA was extracted with DNase-treated RNeasy Micro or Mini kits, depending on cell number. Each cell subset was processed separately to prevent cross-contamination, with patient and healthy donor samples processed together. TCRB sequences were amplified from cDNA with the immunoSEQ multiplex PCR, producing 87-bp fragments spanning the CDR3 region. Sequencing of the amplicons was performed on the Illumina HiSeq platform. The authors' analysis ran thus. PCR bias was computationally corrected using synthetic template baselines, reads within Hamming distance 2 were collapsed, and singletons that could not be merged were discarded. Reads were aligned against IMGT so that V, D and J genes, CDR3 length and insertions or deletions at six rearrangement sites could be assigned. Within each subset, clonotype counts were normalized to sorted cell number, and only after that were true diversity and Gini coefficients computed with the tcR R package. The overlap coefficient, calculated on TCRB nucleotide sequences, was used to measure repertoire sharing. The table was pulled from immuneACCESS by TCRdb, which kept in-frame rearrangements only. Such tables lose some clones; where checked, under half of the loss comes from unresolved V genes, and the rest has no known cause. V and J calls and clone size are as listed in that table; D and trimming were resolved from the DNA. The sample includes approximately 46,000 clones, with 35% to 55% observed a single time. The top ten clonotypes cover more than 0.1% of the sample.

As for this clone: No cognate antigen has been identified for it. Nothing much larger sits one base from this clone, and base qualities are not available.

Each donor gave one peripheral blood draw, about 110 mL on average, collected into heparinised tubes. Using a panel that included CD45RO, CCR7, CD25, CD127, CD95 and CD27, naive, central memory, regulatory and stem cell-like memory CD4+ T cells were sorted on a BD FACSAria II. A purity above 95% was achieved for all sorted populations. PBMCs were isolated right away by Lymphoprep density gradient centrifugation and were stained directly, without culture. Samples were stained and sorted in pairs, with one healthy donor and one patient per experiment, so that batch effects were minimized. The CDR3 runs 14 residues from the cysteine to the phenylalanine. Solely the CDR3 DNA is kept, with 42 bases framed from the first base. V lost 4 bases and J lost 7 bases, and the count of bases not matched to a germline gene is 4. As encoded in the germline V gene, CDR1 is ENHRY while CDR2 is SYGVKD.

The receptor chain draws on TRBV10-3 and TRBJ2-1; the central 10 bases match TRBD1. This receptor was taken from a man younger than 45 with type 1 diabetes. Material for sequencing was stem cell memory CD4+ T cells from blood. This specimen's cell subset or site label, interpreted: stem cell-like memory CD4+ T cells. In nucleotides, the sequence is TGTGCCATCAGTGGACAGGGGGCGATTAATGAGCAGTTCTTC. This encodes CAISGQGAINEQFF.